This T cell receptor (beta chain) stems from a study of cytomegalovirus exposure and HLA in healthy donors. Study observations and caveats: A later analysis, which compared TCR beta chains of equal frequency, found the HLA-associated ones more clonally expanded. It was about 180 TCR beta chains that were listed as cytomegalovirus-associated.

Germline CDR1 is SGHDT and CDR2 is YYEEEE. The CDR3 consists of 15 residues. Unmatched junction bases numbered 6, after V lost 4 bases and J lost 1 base. Both 60 Vbeta primers and 13 Jbeta primers went into the PCR. TCRdb keeps only in-frame clones here, not all; method: immunoSEQ multiplex PCR. Here the sample spans about 210,000 clones, roughly 79% being singletons. Points on this clone: Its antigen is unidentified.

The specimen was PBMCs. The chain carries TRBV5-6 and TRBJ1-1, with 8 bases matching TRBD1. This TCR derives from a male donor in good health and CMV-seronegative. CDR3: CASSLTGTGNTEAFF. CDR3 in DNA: TGTGCCAGCAGCCTGACCGGGACAGGGAACACTGAAGCTTTCTTT.